The 22 T cell receptor beta chains given below trace back to one sample, sequenced in a study of response to subunit inactivated influenza vaccine. Each CDR3 protein is one row after TCRdb ran MiXCR on the RT-PCR reads. The sample consists of hundreds of thousands of distinct CDR3 sequences, 11% of them appearing once. Separately, the same data were catalogued under a study of T cells expressing NK-cell markers. From that second work: What made the TCR beta cDNA was 5'RACE template switching with UMIs.

The material sequenced was PBMCs from blood, taken on the day of vaccination. Source of these receptors: a man between 45 and 60 years old who received an inactivated influenza vaccine.

This clonotype was observed many times. V usage is TRBV6-5 and J usage is TRBJ2-7, with 9 bases matching TRBD2. Looked up from germline, CDR1 is MNHEY and CDR2 is SVGAGI. V shed 6 bases, J shed 10 bases, and the junction held 7 bases outside the gene matches. This CDR3 spans 12 amino acids. In DNA form, the CDR3 reads TGTGCCAGCAGAGATAGCGGGGGTGATCAGTACTTC. This translates into CASRDSGGDQYF.

The chain combines TRBV3-1 with TRBJ2-7; 9 bases agree with TRBD1. J lost 3 bases, V lost 4 bases, and 10 bases had no gene match. The length of the CDR3 is 16 residues. Germline assignment: CDR1 LGHDT and CDR2 YNNKEL (reference sequence). CDR3 nucleotide sequence: TGTGCCAGCAGCCCAGCCGGGACAGGGACTTTCTACGAGCAGTACTTC. It codes for CASSPAGTGTFYEQYF.

The chain uses TRBV6-6 and TRBJ1-1; D remains ambiguous. Per the germline V gene, CDR1 is MNHNY and CDR2 is SVGAGI (reference sequence). CDR3 length: 13 amino acids. V gave up 8 bases and J gave up 0 bases, with 10 bases separating them. CDR3 in amino acids: CASHAGMNTEAFF. The CDR3 DNA reads as TGTGCCAGCCACGCTGGGATGAACACTGAAGCTTTCTTT.

This chain links TRBV6-2 or TRBV6-3 with TRBJ2-5; 7 positions match TRBD2. The trim removed 5 bases at V and 2 bases at J, leaving 2 bases unmatched. The CDR3 has 13 amino acids. In germline, CDR1 is MNHEY, CDR2 SVGEGT. This CDR3 reads CASSSGEQETQYF. CDR3 DNA sequence: TGTGCCAGCAGTAGCGGGGAGCAAGAGACCCAGTACTTC.

This clonotype has just a few counts. This chain joins TRBV2 and TRBJ2-7; 11 bases agree with TRBD2. Germline CDR1 and CDR2: SNHLY and FYNNEI. V gave up 7 bases and J gave up 6 bases; unmatched junction bases: 14. There are 16 residues in the CDR3. This chain's CDR3 is CASTLKALAGGGEQYF. The CDR3 region has the DNA TGTGCCAGCACCCTCAAGGCTCTAGCGGGAGGAGGCGAGCAGTACTTC.

This clonotype occurred a few times. The gene calls are TRBV5-1 and TRBJ2-3; TRBD2 agrees at 12 bases. This CDR3 contains 17 residues. V lost 0 bases and J lost 2; bases outside the gene matches: 4. Looked up from germline, CDR1 is SGHRS and CDR2 is YFSETQ. CDR3 nucleotides: TGCGCCAGCAGCTTGGCTTCTAGCGGGAGGGCCACAGATACGCAGTATTTT. This sequence encodes CASSLASSGRATDTQYF.

V usage is TRBV20-1 and J usage is TRBJ1-1; TRBD1 agrees at 9 bases. CDR3 length: 13 amino acids. With V trimmed by 6 bases and J by 1 base, 3 bases remained unmatched. CDR1 and CDR2 from the germline V gene are DFQATT and SNEGSKA (reference sequence). The CDR3 loop reads CSARDRANTEAFF. Here the CDR3 DNA reads TGCAGTGCCCGGGACAGGGCGAACACTGAAGCTTTCTTT.

This clonotype was seen a few times. J is TRBJ1-4 and V is TRBV29-1; D perhaps matches TRBD1 (5 bases). The V gene lost 4 bases and the J gene lost 4 bases, with 10 bases spanning the gap. The CDR3 spans 13 residues. Germline V lookup: CDR1 SQVTM, CDR2 ANQGSEA. The CDR3 DNA sequence: TGCAGCGTTGCGAGGGACGGTAATGAAAAACTGTTTTTT. Amino acids: CSVARDGNEKLFF.

The sample holds a few counts of this clonotype. This chain uses TRBV20-1 with TRBJ2-3; D is unclear. The germline V and J ends were trimmed by 6 bases and 1 base, with 14 bases remaining between them. The CDR3 is 14 amino acids. Germline V gene lookup returns CDR1 DFQATT and CDR2 SNEGSKA (reference sequence). The CDR3 reads CSARSLPRTDTQYF. Written as DNA, the CDR3 is TGCAGTGCCAGGTCACTACCCCGCACAGATACGCAGTATTTT.

This clonotype was seen a handful of times. One end of the junction is discordant with germline, which a read error may explain. V is TRBV5-1 and J is TRBJ2-1, with unresolved D. There are 13 residues in the CDR3. Germline V gives CDR1 SGHRS, CDR2 YFSETQ. The CDR3 DNA reads as TGCGCCAGCAGCTTGGCCTCGCACAAGGAGCAGTTCTTC. It yields the protein CASSLASHKEQFF.

The J gene is TRBJ2-4, the V gene TRBV7-8; TRBD2 aligns across 9 bases. Germline V lookup: CDR1 SGHVS, CDR2 FQNEAQ. The V and J ends lost 5 bases and 0 bases, in that order; junction bases with no gene match: 5. The CDR3 consists of 16 residues. The CDR3 coding sequence is TGTGCCAGCAGCGCGGGACTAGCCTTAGCCAAAAACATTCAGTACTTC. Its protein product is CASSAGLALAKNIQYF. The entire variable domain, with the rest obtained from reference TRBV7-8 and TRBJ2-4, is as follows: GAGVSQSPRYKVAKRGQDVALRCDPISGHVSLFWYQQALGQGPEFLTYFQNEAQLDKSGLPSDRFFAERPEGSVSTLKIQRTQQEDSAVYLCASSAGLALAKNIQYFGAGTRLSVL.

The J gene is TRBJ1-5, the V gene TRBV10-3, with D tentatively TRBD1 (5 bases). Trimming took 2 bases from V and 4 from J, leaving 9 bases between them. The CDR3 totals 14 residues. Germline values: CDR1 ENHRY, CDR2 SYGVKD. The CDR3 DNA reads TGTGCCATCAGTGAGGGTGGGGCGAATCAGCCCCAGCATTTT. Its protein is CAISEGGANQPQHF.

This clonotype came up many times. This chain joins TRBV7-2 and TRBJ1-2, with TRBD1 matching 7 bases. The germline V gene has CDR1 SGHTA and CDR2 FQGNSA. The length of the CDR3 is 17 residues. V dropped 5 bases and J dropped 2; count of bases not matched to a gene: 14. DNA of the CDR3: TGTGCCAGCAGCCAGGTTCCGGGACAGATTGCCAACTATGGCTACACCTTC. This encodes CASSQVPGQIANYGYTF.

This clonotype was seen more than once but under ten times. This chain links TRBV5-1 with TRBJ2-3; 9 bases match TRBD1. This CDR3 is built from 15 residues. The V segment lost 6 bases and the J segment 3 bases; nucleotides outside the gene matches: 8. Germline V gene lookup returns CDR1 SGHRS and CDR2 YFSETQ. CDR3 loop: CASNTGGRRTDTQYF. The DNA of the CDR3 is TGCGCCAGCAACACAGGGGGCAGGAGGACAGATACGCAGTATTTT.

This clonotype has more than one count but fewer than ten. The chain uses TRBV13 and TRBJ2-4, with D perhaps given as TRBD1 or TRBD2 (5 bases each). Germline V lookup: CDR1 PRHDT, CDR2 FYEKMQ (reference sequence). The CDR3 is 14 residues long. V was pared by 2 bases and J by 5 bases, with 10 bases between. The CDR3 bases are TGTGCCAGCAGCTTAAACCGGGGACAAAACATTCAGTACTTC. Translation gives CASSLNRGQNIQYF. Drawing the rest from reference TRBV13 and TRBJ2-4, the complete variable domain is AAGVIQSPRHLIKEKRETATLKCYPIPRHDTVYWYQQGPGQDPQFLISFYEKMQSDKGSIPDRFSAQQFSDYHSELNMSSLELGDSALYFCASSLNRGQNIQYFGAGTRLSVL.

This clonotype has at least ten counts. The chain is built from TRBV12-3 or TRBV12-4 and TRBJ2-7; D possibly corresponds to TRBD1 (6 bases). V dropped 6 bases and J dropped 2 bases, with 11 bases sitting between them. The CDR3 runs 13 residues. The CDR3 DNA reads as TGTGCCAGCAGAAATACAGGGACCTACGAGCAGTACTTC. It specifies CASRNTGTYEQYF.

The chain combines TRBV5-5 with TRBJ2-7; 9 positions agree with TRBD1. J was trimmed by 0 bases and V by 3 bases; bases with no gene match: 4. Germline assignment: CDR1 SGHKS and CDR2 YYEKEE (reference sequence). This CDR3 spans 15 amino acids. The CDR3 protein is CASSSGTGISYEQYF. CDR3 coding DNA: TGTGCCAGCAGCTCCGGGACAGGGATCTCCTACGAGCAGTACTTC.

The J gene is TRBJ1-6, the V gene TRBV7-2; D remains unclear. CDR1 and CDR2 from the germline V gene are SGHTA and FQGNSA. The CDR3 totals 15 residues. Trimming pared 1 base from V and 1 base from J, leaving 5 bases between. The CDR3 coding sequence is TGTGCCAGCAGCTTAGTAAGGTCCTATAATTCACCCCTCCACTTT. Translation gives CASSLVRSYNSPLHF.

The gene calls are TRBV11-2 and TRBJ1-2, with TRBD1 identical over 7 bases. In germline, CDR1 is SGHAT, CDR2 FQNNGV. The CDR3 is 15 residues long. Trimming cost V 3 bases and J 6 bases; bases outside gene matches: 10. The CDR3 reads CASSLGQLVWDGYTF. CDR3 in DNA: TGTGCCAGCAGCTTGGGACAGCTCGTATGGGATGGCTACACCTTC.

The rearrangement uses TRBV12-3 or TRBV12-4 and TRBJ2-1; 12 nucleotides agree with TRBD2. This CDR3 comprises 14 residues. Trimming removed 7 bases from V and 6 bases from J; junction bases left unmatched: 4. The CDR3 nucleotides read TGTGCCAGCAACCTAGCGGGGGGGCGCAATGAGCAGTTCTTC. This translates into CASNLAGGRNEQFF.

The V gene is TRBV7-9, the J gene TRBJ1-1; weak D call: TRBD1 (5 bases). This CDR3 contains 13 residues. The germline V and J ends were trimmed by 4 bases and 5 bases, with 11 bases remaining between them. CDR1 SEHNR and CDR2 FQNEAQ come from the germline V gene (reference sequence). The CDR3 reads CASSWFGGTEAFF. CDR3 nucleotide sequence: TGTGCCAGCAGCTGGTTCGGGGGGACTGAAGCTTTCTTT.

There are many counts of this clonotype. The chain carries TRBV7-2 and TRBJ2-1, with a possible D match to TRBD1 (5 bases). This CDR3 region has 14 residues. In germline, CDR1 is SGHTA, CDR2 FQGNSA. V lost 5 bases and J 5 bases, leaving 13 bases between the germline ends. The CDR3 reads CASSPARVDNEQFF. The CDR3 DNA sequence: TGTGCCAGCAGCCCCGCCAGGGTAGACAATGAGCAGTTCTTC.